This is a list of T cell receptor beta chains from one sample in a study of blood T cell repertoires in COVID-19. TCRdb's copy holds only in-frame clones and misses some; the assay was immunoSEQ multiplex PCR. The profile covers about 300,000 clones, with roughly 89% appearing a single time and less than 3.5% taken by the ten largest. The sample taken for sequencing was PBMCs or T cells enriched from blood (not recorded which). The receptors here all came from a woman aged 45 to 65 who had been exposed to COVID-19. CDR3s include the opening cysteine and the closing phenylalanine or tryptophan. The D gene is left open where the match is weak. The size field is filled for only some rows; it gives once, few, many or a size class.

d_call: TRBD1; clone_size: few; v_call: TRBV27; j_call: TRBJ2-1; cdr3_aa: CASRQGAYNEQFF; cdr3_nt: TGTGCCAGCAGACAGGGGGCCTACAATGAGCAGTTCTTC
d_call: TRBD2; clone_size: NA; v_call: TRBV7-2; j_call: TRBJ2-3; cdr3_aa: CASSLKGLGIPQYF; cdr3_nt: TGTGCCAGCAGCTTAAAGGGACTAGGTATCCCGCAGTATTTT
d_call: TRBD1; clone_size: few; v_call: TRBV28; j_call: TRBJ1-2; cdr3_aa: CASTNQGGGYGYTF; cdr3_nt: TGTGCCAGCACCAACCAGGGGGGCGGCTATGGCTACACCTTC
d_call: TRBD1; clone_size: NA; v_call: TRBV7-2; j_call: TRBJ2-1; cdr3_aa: CASSPTGPYEQFF; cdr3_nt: TGTGCCAGCAGTCCGACAGGGCCGTATGAGCAGTTCTTC
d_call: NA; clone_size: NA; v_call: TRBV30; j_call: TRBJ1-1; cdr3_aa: CARKGNTEAFF; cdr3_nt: TGTGCCCGCAAGGGGAATACTGAAGCTTTCTTT
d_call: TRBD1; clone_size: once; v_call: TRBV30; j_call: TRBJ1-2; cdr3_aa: CAWNKQGGYTF; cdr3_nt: TGTGCCTGGAACAAACAGGGGGGCTACACCTTC
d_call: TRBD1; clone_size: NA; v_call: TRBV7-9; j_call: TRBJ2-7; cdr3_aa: CASSPTGGAYEQYF; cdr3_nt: TGTGCCAGCAGCCCGACAGGGGGCGCGTACGAGCAGTACTTC
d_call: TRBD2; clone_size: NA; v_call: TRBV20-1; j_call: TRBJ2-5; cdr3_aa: CSASRVASGAQETQYF; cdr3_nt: TGCAGTGCTAGTCGGGTGGCTAGCGGGGCCCAGGAGACCCAGTACTTC
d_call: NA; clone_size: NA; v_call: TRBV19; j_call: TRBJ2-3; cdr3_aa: CASSPRSPPRADTQYF; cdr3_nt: TGTGCCAGTAGTCCCCGATCCCCCCCGAGGGCAGATACGCAGTATTTT
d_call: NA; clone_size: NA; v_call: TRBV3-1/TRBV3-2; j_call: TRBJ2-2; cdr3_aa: CASSHLINRATGELFF; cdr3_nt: TGTGCCAGCAGCCATTTAATAAACAGGGCAACCGGGGAGCTGTTTTTT
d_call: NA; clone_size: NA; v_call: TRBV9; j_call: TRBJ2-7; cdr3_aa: CASSDRDNSYEQYF; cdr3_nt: TGTGCCAGCAGTGATCGGGACAACTCCTACGAGCAGTACTTC
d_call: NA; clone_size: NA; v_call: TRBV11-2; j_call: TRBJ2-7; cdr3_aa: CASSFWGGTGSYEQYF; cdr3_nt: TGTGCCAGCAGCTTTTGGGGCGGAACGGGCTCCTACGAGCAGTACTTC
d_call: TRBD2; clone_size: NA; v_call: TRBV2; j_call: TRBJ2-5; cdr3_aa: CASGGLAKRETQYF; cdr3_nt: TGTGCCAGTGGGGGACTAGCGAAACGAGAGACCCAGTACTTC
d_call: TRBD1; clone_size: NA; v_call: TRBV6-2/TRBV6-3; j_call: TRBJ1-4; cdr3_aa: CASSFDRDRGKGIREKLFF; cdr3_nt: TGTGCCAGCAGTTTTGACCGGGACAGGGGGAAAGGTATTCGTGAAAAACTGTTTTTT
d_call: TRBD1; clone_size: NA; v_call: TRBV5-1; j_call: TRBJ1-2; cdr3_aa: CASSYGTGDYGYTF; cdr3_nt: TGCGCCAGCAGCTATGGGACAGGAGACTATGGCTACACCTTC
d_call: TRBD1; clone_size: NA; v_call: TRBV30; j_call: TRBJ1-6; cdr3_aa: CAWRPRDRVTSPLHF; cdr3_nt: TGTGCCTGGAGACCCAGGGACAGGGTTACATCACCCCTCCACTTT
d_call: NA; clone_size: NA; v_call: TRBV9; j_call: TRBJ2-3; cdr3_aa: CASSISSSSEDPHTQYF; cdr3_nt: TGTGCCAGCAGCATCAGTAGTAGTAGCGAGGACCCTCATACGCAGTATTTT
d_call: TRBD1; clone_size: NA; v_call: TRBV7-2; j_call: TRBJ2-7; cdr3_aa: CASSLGQGAYEQYF; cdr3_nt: TGTGCCAGCAGCTTAGGACAGGGGGCCTACGAGCAGTACTTC
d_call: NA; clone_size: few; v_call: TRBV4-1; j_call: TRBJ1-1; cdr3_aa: CASSQEGGNTEAFF; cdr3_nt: TGCGCCAGCAGCCAAGAGGGGGGAAACACTGAAGCTTTCTTT
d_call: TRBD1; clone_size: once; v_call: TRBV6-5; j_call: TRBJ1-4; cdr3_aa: CASRDRGPPKELFF; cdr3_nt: TGTGCCAGCAGAGACAGGGGGCCCCCGAAGGAACTGTTTTTT
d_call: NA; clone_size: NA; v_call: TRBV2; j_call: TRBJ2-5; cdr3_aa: CASRNTGLYQETQYF; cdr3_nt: TGTGCCAGCAGGAACACCGGACTGTACCAAGAGACCCAGTACTTC
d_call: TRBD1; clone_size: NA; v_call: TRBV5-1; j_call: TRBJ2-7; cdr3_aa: CASSSRTGIGTYEQYF; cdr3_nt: TGCGCCAGCAGCTCCCGGACAGGAATCGGGACCTACGAGCAGTACTTC
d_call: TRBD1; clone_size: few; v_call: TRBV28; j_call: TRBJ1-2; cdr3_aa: CANRRDRSNYGYTF; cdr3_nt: TGTGCCAACCGCCGGGACAGATCTAACTATGGCTACACCTTC
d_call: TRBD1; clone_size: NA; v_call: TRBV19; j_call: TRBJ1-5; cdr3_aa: CASSARGWTGLSNQPQHF; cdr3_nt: TGTGCCAGTAGTGCCCGGGGCTGGACAGGACTTAGCAATCAGCCCCAGCATTTT
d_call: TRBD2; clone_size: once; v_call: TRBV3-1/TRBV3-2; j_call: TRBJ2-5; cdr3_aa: CASSQLAGRDVKETQYF; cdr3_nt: TGTGCCAGCAGCCAGCTAGCGGGACGGGATGTCAAGGAGACCCAGTACTTC
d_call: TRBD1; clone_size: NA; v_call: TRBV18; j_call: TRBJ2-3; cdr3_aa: CASSSQGAASTDTQYF; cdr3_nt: TGTGCCAGCTCATCCCAGGGGGCCGCTAGCACAGATACGCAGTATTTT
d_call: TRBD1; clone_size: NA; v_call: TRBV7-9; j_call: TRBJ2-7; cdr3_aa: CASSSTQTGMGF; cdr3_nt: TGTGCCAGCAGCTCTACCCAGACAGGGATGGGGTTC
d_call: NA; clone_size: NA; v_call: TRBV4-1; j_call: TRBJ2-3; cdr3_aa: CASSQVIQVSTDTQYF; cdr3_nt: TGCGCCAGCAGCCAAGTGATACAGGTTAGCACAGATACGCAGTATTTT
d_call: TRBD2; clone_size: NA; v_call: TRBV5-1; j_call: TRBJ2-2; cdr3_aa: CARRPRTAGGPGELFF; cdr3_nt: TGCGCCCGCAGGCCTCGGACGGCGGGGGGGCCCGGGGAGCTGTTTTTT
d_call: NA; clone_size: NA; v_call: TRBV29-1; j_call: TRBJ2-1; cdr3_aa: CSVDSPRAMNEQFF; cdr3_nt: TGCAGCGTTGACAGTCCGAGGGCCATGAATGAGCAGTTCTTC
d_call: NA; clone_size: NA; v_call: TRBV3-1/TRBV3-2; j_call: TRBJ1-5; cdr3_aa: CASSHGSNSNQPQHF; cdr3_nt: TGTGCCAGCAGCCATGGGAGTAATAGCAATCAGCCCCAGCATTTT
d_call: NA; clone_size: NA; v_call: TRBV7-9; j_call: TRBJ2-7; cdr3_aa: CASSYEARSFYEQYF; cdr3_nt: TGTGCCAGCAGCTATGAGGCCCGGTCTTTTTACGAGCAGTACTTC
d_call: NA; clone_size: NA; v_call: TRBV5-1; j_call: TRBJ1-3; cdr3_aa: CASSQASSGNTIYF; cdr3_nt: TGCGCCAGCAGCCAAGCGAGCTCTGGAAACACCATATATTTT
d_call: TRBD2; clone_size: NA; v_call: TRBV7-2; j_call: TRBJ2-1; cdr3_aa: CASSPGGANEQFF; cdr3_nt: TGTGCCAGCAGCCCCGGGGGGGCAAATGAGCAGTTCTTC
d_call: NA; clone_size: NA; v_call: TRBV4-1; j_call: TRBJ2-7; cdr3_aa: CASSQDQGTPSYEQYF; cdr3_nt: TGCGCCAGCAGCCAAGATCAGGGCACACCCTCCTACGAGCAGTACTTC
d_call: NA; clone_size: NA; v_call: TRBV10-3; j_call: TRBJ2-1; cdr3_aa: CAISARDRYNEQFF; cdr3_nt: TGTGCCATCAGTGCCAGGGATCGCTACAATGAGCAGTTCTTC
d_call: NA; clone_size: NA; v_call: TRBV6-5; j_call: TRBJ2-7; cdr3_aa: CASSAPRGVTYEQYF; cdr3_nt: TGTGCCAGCAGCGCACCCAGGGGGGTTACCTACGAGCAGTACTTC